This T cell receptor beta chain was identified during a study of siplizumab effects on memory and regulatory T cells. General study findings and limits: In siplizumab conditions, mappable alloreactive CD4+ clones averaged about 63% Treg-derived, against around 30% in controls. Tregs proliferating in siplizumab cultures lacked confirmation of their suppressive function. Memory T cells appeared less diverse than naive cells, which seemed to contribute substantially to alloresponse.

The CDR3 extends over 11 amino acids. The germline V and J ends were trimmed by 7 bases and 5 bases, with 8 bases remaining between them. In germline, CDR1 is LNHDA, CDR2 SQIVND (reference sequence). Some clones are missing from TCRdb's copy, which holds only in-frame ones; the method was immunoSEQ multiplex PCR. The data contain some 100,000 clones, roughly 93% of them singletons. On this clone: Its antigen is unidentified.

Sequencing used CD8+ T cells sorted from blood. V and J are TRBV19 and TRBJ1-2; D remains unclear. This TCR was recovered from a human donor in good health. The CDR3 sequence: CASTTWYGYTF. CDR3 nucleotides: TGTGCCAGTACCACGTGGTATGGCTACACCTTC. The full variable domain, with the rest looked up from reference TRBV19 and TRBJ1-2, is DGGITQSPKYLFRKEGQNVTLSCEQNLNHDAMYWYRQDPGQGLRLIYYSQIVNDFQKGDIAEGYSVSREKKESFPLTVTSAQKNPTAFYLCASTTWYGYTFGSGTRLTVV.